This T cell receptor (beta chain) was captured in a study of cytomegalovirus exposure and HLA in healthy donors (dated by TCRdb to about 2017). Concerning the study at large: An earlier analysis of 587 of the donors reported 276 Gb of sequence data and approximately 120 million unique TCR beta sequences obtained from approximately 180 million T cells. The aim of the study was to test whether cataloging public T cell receptors could identify signatures of past pathogen exposure. Using immunosequencing, the study profiled T cell repertoires from about 610 subjects and related those repertoires to cytomegalovirus serostatus. Every discovery cohort repertoire had been produced on one sequencing platform. Genome-wide SNP genotypes for about 55% of the 666 donors were used in a later genetic analysis, which treated that subset as a discovery cohort. Across under 500 genotyped donors of the cohort, an average of approximately 240,000 unique TCR beta nucleotide sequences per donor were sequenced, and roughly a sixth of those sequences were non-productive. A later analysis re-analyzed previously published TCR beta repertoires from 550 to 700 donors and added high-resolution HLA genotyping to study TCR occurrence patterns. In the later analysis, no new phenotypic data were used to find candidate immune exposures; instead, reliance was placed on TCR beta sequences and their occurrence across donors. Of the roughly 400 genotyped donors, roughly 85% fell in the genetic ancestry cluster associated with self-reported Caucasian donors. A separate validation cohort of over 95 different subjects was used in addition to the roughly 670-subject first cohort. Donor age, sex, ethnicity and CMV serostatus were collected together with the repertoire data. Class I and class II HLA loci were covered by the typing at four-digit resolution. An early release that covered several hundred HLA-typed donors contained approximately 320 gigabases of sequencing data and around 80 million unique TCR sequences. In an earlier analysis of 500 to 650 of the donors, high-throughput TCR beta sequencing was used to judge whether each TCR beta V gene segment behaved as functional or pseudogenic. A few DR-DQ haplotypes were handled as single units for association and clustering because linkage in the cohort was strong. The study combined high-throughput TCR immunosequencing, statistical association of individual TCRs with disease status, and machine learning to predict cytomegalovirus infection status. The number of typed donors differed by locus: roughly 629-640 for A, B, C, DRB1 and DQB1; roughly 510 for DQA1; 606 for DPA1; and 400 to 480 for DPB1. General study outcomes and caveats: Several of the top co-occurrence clusters appeared to be linked to parvovirus B19, influenza, CMV and Epstein-Barr virus, according to a later analysis. A later analysis associated about 16,000 TCR beta sequences with specific HLA alleles at a false discovery rate of 0.05. Sequencing depth was assumed to be roughly uniform across donors in the presence/absence analyses, though that assumption may not hold. A further reported finding was that TCR beta sequences accurately predicted the HLA-A and HLA-B alleles for most subjects in the first cohort. A group of highly shared sequence variants was considered likely to be a technical artifact of the sequencing pipeline. The study listed approximately 160 TCR beta chains as associated with cytomegalovirus. Because HLA typing was unavailable for some donors at each locus, only the typed subset was used in association tests. In a later analysis, the rate of TCR association differed among HLA loci, with DRB1 alleles having the most associated TCRs and HLA-C alleles having the fewest. In a later analysis, HLA-associated TCR beta chains showed more clonal expansion and lower generation probabilities than non-associated chains that were equally common. About 17 rarely observed V segments, including chromosome 9 orphons, were excluded from the earlier analysis of several hundred of the donors because counts were too low. Cytomegalovirus status was reported to be diagnosed by the classifier with high specificity and sensitivity in both the original and validation cohorts. According to the authors, the approach could potentially be generalized to other disease states and immunological phenotypes. According to a later analysis, most CMV-associated TCR beta chains appeared to be HLA-restricted, and the HLA associations seemed to be driven largely by CMV exposure. The cohort was sequenced for TCR beta chains only, and without alpha or paired-chain data the features that could be detected were limited. Most TCR sequences were observed very rarely across donors, whereas some public TCRs were present in many individuals. An earlier analysis of approximately 590 of the donors showed that most TCR beta V segments appeared in productive rearrangements either about 90% or about 30% of the time, which broadly matched IMGT annotations. Correlated functional status among segregating V segments might reflect linkage disequilibrium, but an unknown experimental factor could not be ruled out. When HLA alleles, especially DR and DQ, strongly co-occurred, attributing TCR associations to individual alleles was difficult. Some IMGT-functional V segments, including TRBV6-2 and TRBV6-3, could not be told apart with the 87-base-pair reads, so those segments were excluded. A later genetic analysis associated a missense DCLRE1C variant with V-gene and J-gene trimming of TCR beta chains, and an independent cohort replicated the association. In vitro tests confirmed that a few of the cytomegalovirus-associated TCR beta chains recognize cytomegalovirus antigens. For the cohort, immune exposure information was limited to CMV serostatus. A later genetic analysis reported fewer N-insertions in productive TCRs among donors in an Asian-associated ancestry cluster than the approximately 700-donor mean.

A word on this clone: No cognate antigen has been identified for it. Per-base qualities were not stored, and no clone one base away is much larger.

The cohort was made up of 500 to 800 healthy bone marrow donors. At the time of sampling, all cohort members were nominally healthy, though unrecorded immune exposures were likely present. The donor was CMV seronegative and belonged to the group of 352 seronegative cohort members. Each donor provided a peripheral blood sample, and peripheral blood mononuclear cells were used for TCR beta sequencing. The Qiagen DNeasy Blood Extraction Kit was used to extract genomic DNA from the blood cell samples. The library came from the immunoSEQ multiplex PCR assay. For the multiplex PCR, a mixture combining 60 forward primers for TCR Vbeta segments and 13 reverse primers for TCR Jbeta segments was used. A multiplex PCR assay on genomic DNA amplified the CDR3 region of rearranged TCR beta genes. Amplified TCR beta libraries were sequenced as 87-base-pair reads on the Illumina HiSeq System. As for the original processing: In a later analysis, approximately 74 million unique TCR beta chains were counted across the approximately 640 repertoires, and roughly 11 million of these chains were shared by at least two donors. A nearest-neighbor algorithm error-corrected the raw reads and collapsed the reads into unique sequences, merging closely related sequences to remove PCR and sequencing errors. V, D and J gene segments were assigned by aligning CDR3 sequences to IMGT reference sequences. For a sequence to be retained, a match of at least six nucleotides was required to both a V gene segment and a J gene segment. Rearrangements were called productive when the CDR3 lacked stop codons and stayed in frame with V and J; all others were non-productive. CDR3 was defined by IMGT convention, running from the second conserved V-encoded cysteine to the conserved J-encoded phenylalanine. The earlier analysis of some 600 of the donors excluded sequences that lacked an unambiguous match to a single V gene segment. In an earlier analysis of some 590 of the donors, V segments were called functional above 56.7% productive rearrangements and were called segregating when the between-donor standard deviation exceeded 5%. A statistical classification framework was developed to diagnose cytomegalovirus status using the catalog of TCR beta chain sequences. A later analysis assigned V and J genes by comparing TCR nucleotide sequences with IMGT/GENE-DB human TR gene sequences. Using the TCRdist pipeline, a later analysis assigned CDR3 sequences along with most-parsimonious VDJ recombination scenarios. A later analysis defined each TCR beta chain by its CDR3 amino acid sequence plus V-gene family, and excluded reads lacking a unique V-gene family. As a way to deal with suspected cross-contamination and a sequencing artifact, a later analysis dropped 450 to 600 nucleotide sequences that were highly shared and had low generation probability. For each public chain, a later analysis derived a clonal expansion index from normalized ranks of inferred template counts within each repertoire. In a later analysis, generation probabilities were computed with a VDJ recombination model fitted to out-of-frame rearrangements, and the resulting probabilities were checked against IGoR. In a later analysis, TCR-TCR, TCR-HLA and TCR-CMV co-occurrence was scored with hypergeometric tests, and a repertoire-size bias correction was applied to TCR pairs. A later analysis estimated false discovery rates by permuting HLA or CMV assignments 20 times. In a later analysis, co-occurring TCRs were grouped using DBSCAN, and TCRdist sequence similarity was added for clustering within HLA-allele-positive subsets. For co-occurrence clustering, repertoires with fewer than 30,000 or more than 120,000 public chains were excluded, along with a handful of repertoires with anomalous nucleotide sharing. Sourced from immuneACCESS, this table was stored by TCRdb with only in-frame sequences that have V and J called. A share of the clones is absent; for the studies checked, an unresolved V gene accounts for under half, and the remainder has no known explanation. Clone size and the V and J calls come from that table; the DNA yielded D and trimming. This sample holds about 130,000 clones; 60% to 80% were observed only once. The ten top clones hold 0.95% to 1.5% of the sample.

Here V drops 2 bases and J drops 4 bases, and the junction holds 4 bases not matched to any gene. The CDR3, from cysteine to phenylalanine, totals 15 residues. Only CDR3 DNA is held: 45 bases, read in frame from base 1. As encoded in the germline V gene (reference sequence), CDR1 is SGHNT while CDR2 is YYREEE. Sequenced material: PBMCs. The V and J segments used are TRBV5-4 and TRBJ2-2, with TRBD2 identical over 8 junction bases. This receptor was taken from a man aged 50 or older in good health and CMV-seronegative. The DNA reads TGTGCCAGCAGCTTATCTAGCGGGTTCACCGGGGAGCTGTTTTTT. Its translation is CASSLSSGFTGELFF.